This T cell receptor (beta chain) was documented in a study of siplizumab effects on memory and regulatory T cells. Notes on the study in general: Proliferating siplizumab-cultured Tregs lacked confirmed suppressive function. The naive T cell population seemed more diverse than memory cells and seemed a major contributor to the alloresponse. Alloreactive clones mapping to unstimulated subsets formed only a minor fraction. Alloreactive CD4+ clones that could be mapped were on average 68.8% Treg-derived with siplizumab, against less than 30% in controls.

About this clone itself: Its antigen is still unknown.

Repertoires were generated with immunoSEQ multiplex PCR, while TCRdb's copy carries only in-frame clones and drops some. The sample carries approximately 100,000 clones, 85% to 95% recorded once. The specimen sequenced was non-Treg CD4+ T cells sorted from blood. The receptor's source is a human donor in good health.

The CDR3: CASSLFLKGASTDTQYF. For the CDR3, the DNA is TGCGCCAGCAGCTTGTTTCTAAAAGGAGCGAGTACAGATACGCAGTATTTT. The V and J genes are TRBV5-1 and TRBJ2-3, with no clear D. Trimming pared 1 base from V and 3 bases from J, leaving 18 bases between. The CDR3 runs 17 residues. Germline V gene data show CDR1 as SGHRS and CDR2 as YFSETQ.